This record concerns one T cell receptor beta chain sequence. Its antigen is currently unknown. The data originate from a study of cytomegalovirus exposure and HLA in healthy donors. Overall study context: The early release's HLA-typed donors yielded 78 million or so unique TCRs.

In the PCR, 60 Vbeta and 13 Jbeta primers were used. In the original analysis: Roughly 12 million shared chains were among approximately 87 million unique TCR beta chains counted in a later analysis. Sequencing used immunoSEQ multiplex PCR; TCRdb keeps in-frame clones, though not all of them. V, J and clone size reflect that table, while D and trimming were determined from the DNA. The sample carries more than 85,000 clones, 75% to 90% recorded once. The junction had 16 bases not matched to a gene; V was cut back by 5 bases and J by 7 bases. The germline V gene has CDR1 SGHTA and CDR2 FQGTGA. The CDR3 contains 18 residues. Study-level results: Reportedly, HLA-A and HLA-B alleles of most subjects were accurately predicted from TCR beta. CMV serostatus was the sole immune exposure information available.

The J gene is TRBJ1-4, the V gene TRBV7-3; TRBD1 matches at 10 bases. Material: PBMCs. This sequence was found in a middle-aged man in good health and CMV-seronegative. The CDR3 DNA reads TGTGCCAGCAGCCCTGGGGGGCCGACGACAGGGGGCGGTGAAAAACTGTTTTTT. Its protein is CASSPGGPTTGGGEKLFF.